Listed here is a single T cell receptor beta chain. Its antigen remains unidentified. These data come from a study of OX40 agonist ivuxolimab in advanced cancers. Turning to the study itself: Patients enrolled in dose escalation were diagnosed with hepatocellular carcinoma, melanoma, renal cell or head and neck cancer. Mean age about 60 years, range about 23 to 80; about 81% male.

Regarding the study as a whole: There were, on average, more expanded clones in CD8+ T cells than in CD4+. Individuals who were partial responders at 0.1-3.0 mg/kg had clonal expansion that ranked among the lowest.

Deletions cut 10 bases from V and 0 bases from J, with 18 bases between. This CDR3 has 15 amino acids. CDR1 MNHNY and CDR2 SVGAGI come from the germline V gene (reference sequence). Produced via immunoSEQ multiplex PCR; TCRdb's table is partial and in-frame only. This sample has approximately 74,000 clones; about 89% occur once, and the top ten carry less than 6%. This rearrangement joins TRBV6-6 to TRBJ1-2, with D unclear. The clonotype was recovered from an adult with an advanced solid tumor such as melanoma, head and neck, liver or kidney cancer. The sample consisted of CD4+ or CD8+ T cells sorted from blood, taken in a trial of the OX40 agonist ivuxolimab. CDR3 sequence (DNA): TGTGCCACCACGGCCTCAGGATCTTCTAACTATGGCTACACCTTC. The encoded protein is CATTASGSSNYGYTF.